These T cell receptor beta chains were read from a single sample in a study of cytomegalovirus exposure and HLA in healthy donors. TCRdb's copy holds only in-frame clones and misses some; the assay was immunoSEQ multiplex PCR. The table includes about 200,000 clones, around 80% detected once. The sequenced sample consisted of PBMCs. The origin of the receptors is a woman in her thirties in good health and CMV-seropositive. CDR3s include the opening cysteine and the closing phenylalanine or tryptophan. D genes are given only for firm matches. Size tells how often a clone was seen (once, few, many) or the class of an expanded clone, and some rows leave it out.

d_gene	len	v_gene	j_gene	abundance	CDR3aa	CDR3nt
.	13	TRBV4-3	TRBJ1-1	.	CASSQLLGGEAFF	TGCGCCAGCAGCCAGCTGTTGGGGGGTGAAGCTTTCTTT
.	12	TRBV5-5	TRBJ1-5	.	CASSLRGQPQHF	TGTGCCAGCAGCTTGAGGGGGCAGCCCCAGCATTTT
TRBD1	15	TRBV5-5	TRBJ1-2	.	CASSFDTGGSYGYTF	TGTGCCAGCAGCTTTGACACAGGGGGGAGCTATGGCTACACCTTC
.	14	TRBV2	TRBJ2-7	once	CASKSSPGDYEQYF	TGTGCCAGCAAATCGTCCCCGGGAGACTACGAGCAGTACTTC
.	12	TRBV2	TRBJ1-2	.	CASSASSYGYTF	TGTGCCAGCAGTGCTAGCTCGTATGGCTACACCTTC
TRBD1	13	TRBV19	TRBJ1-4	.	CASSSQGAEKLFF	TGTGCCAGTAGTTCACAGGGGGCGGAAAAACTGTTTTTT
TRBD2	16	TRBV11-2	TRBJ2-5	.	CASSLVPRGGQETQYF	TGTGCCAGCAGCTTAGTTCCGCGGGGGGGCCAAGAGACCCAGTACTTC
.	18	TRBV27	TRBJ1-2	.	CASSHSRGQPSANYGYTF	TGTGCCAGCAGTCACTCCCGCGGGCAGCCTTCCGCTAACTATGGCTACACCTTC
TRBD2	13	TRBV29-1	TRBJ2-7	.	CSVEAGEAYEQYF	TGCAGCGTCGAAGCGGGAGAAGCCTACGAGCAGTACTTC
TRBD2	18	TRBV15	TRBJ2-7	.	CATSRDILAGGIAYEQYF	TGTGCCACCAGCAGAGATATACTAGCGGGGGGGATCGCCTACGAGCAGTACTTC
.	14	TRBV7-8	TRBJ2-2	.	CASSLLGLTGELFF	TGTGCCAGCAGCTTGCTGGGGCTCACCGGGGAGCTGTTTTTT
.	13	TRBV7-2	TRBJ2-7	.	CASSPSGNYEQYF	TGTGCCAGCAGCCCATCAGGGAACTACGAGCAGTACTTC
TRBD2	19	TRBV11-2	TRBJ2-1	.	CASSQKRDHLPNSYNEQFF	TGTGCCAGCAGCCAAAAGCGGGACCACCTACCCAACTCCTACAATGAGCAGTTCTTC
TRBD1	15	TRBV7-2	TRBJ1-4	once	CASSYRGQANEKLFF	TGTGCCAGCAGCTATCGAGGACAGGCGAATGAAAAACTGTTTTTT
TRBD1	14	TRBV7-9	TRBJ2-7	.	CASSPGQGAREQYF	TGTGCCAGCAGCCCGGGACAGGGGGCGCGAGAGCAGTACTTC
TRBD1	17	TRBV2	TRBJ1-4	.	CASTRTGGDPLREKLFF	TGTGCCAGCACCCGGACAGGGGGCGACCCACTCCGTGAAAAACTGTTTTTT
TRBD2	15	TRBV4-1	TRBJ2-3	.	CASSQPLAGSHTQYF	TGCGCCAGCAGCCAACCACTAGCGGGATCGCATACGCAGTATTTT
.	17	TRBV5-1	TRBJ1-3	.	CASSFGAAHSSGNTIYF	TGCGCCAGCAGCTTTGGGGCGGCTCATTCGTCTGGAAACACCATATATTTT
.	12	TRBV5-1	TRBJ2-1	.	CASSLEGRSGFF	TGCGCCAGCAGCTTGGAAGGACGAAGCGGGTTCTTC
.	16	TRBV2	TRBJ1-5	.	CASSERTVKSNQPQHF	TGTGCCAGCAGTGAAAGAACGGTGAAAAGCAATCAGCCCCAGCATTTT
.	17	TRBV6-1	TRBJ2-1	.	CASSEAIDRGGYNEQFF	TGTGCCAGCAGTGAAGCGATAGACAGGGGAGGGTACAATGAGCAGTTCTTC
.	17	TRBV11-3	TRBJ1-1	.	CASSSNRVLRSGTEAFF	TGTGCCAGCAGCTCAAACAGGGTGCTCCGGTCGGGTACTGAAGCTTTCTTT
.	12	TRBV9	TRBJ1-2	.	CASSPRYPGYTF	TGTGCCAGCAGCCCACGGTACCCTGGCTACACCTTC
.	13	TRBV5-4	TRBJ1-1	.	CASSFGAISEAFF	TGTGCCAGCAGCTTTGGGGCGATCTCTGAAGCTTTCTTT
TRBD1	13	TRBV11-3	TRBJ2-7	.	CASSPGQDYEQYF	TGTGCCAGCAGCCCAGGACAGGACTACGAGCAGTACTTC
.	14	TRBV11-1	TRBJ2-7	.	CASNLGTFPNEQYF	TGTGCCAGCAACCTTGGGACTTTCCCCAACGAGCAGTACTTC
TRBD1	18	TRBV2	TRBJ1-5	.	CASSGAGGHLGPNQPQHF	TGTGCCAGCAGTGGGGCAGGGGGCCACCTAGGCCCGAATCAGCCCCAGCATTTT
.	15	TRBV15	TRBJ2-1	.	CATSPGLFPYNEQFF	TGTGCCACCAGCCCGGGACTCTTTCCCTACAATGAGCAGTTCTTC
TRBD2	13	TRBV5-4	TRBJ2-3	.	CASSRTSGDTQYF	TGTGCCAGCAGCCGGACTAGCGGTGATACGCAGTATTTT
.	13	TRBV27	TRBJ1-2	.	CASSFGQDYGYTF	TGTGCCAGCAGTTTTGGCCAGGACTATGGCTACACCTTC
TRBD1	15	TRBV7-9	TRBJ1-1	once	CASSLSTGGVGEAFF	TGTGCCAGCAGCTTATCTACAGGGGGCGTGGGTGAAGCTTTCTTT
.	14	TRBV18	TRBJ1-1	.	CASSPQGLNTEAFF	TGTGCCAGCTCACCTCAGGGGCTGAACACTGAAGCTTTCTTT
TRBD1	15	TRBV5-4	TRBJ2-5	.	CASSTGTAIQETQYF	TGTGCCAGCAGCACCGGGACAGCCATCCAAGAGACCCAGTACTTC
.	13	TRBV6-5	TRBJ2-7	.	CASSYEALREQYF	TGTGCCAGCAGTTACGAGGCCCTTCGCGAGCAGTACTTC
TRBD2	18	TRBV5-4	TRBJ2-3	.	CASSYRTSGAPSTDTQYF	TGTGCCAGCAGCTACAGGACTAGCGGGGCTCCTAGCACAGATACGCAGTATTTT
TRBD2	17	TRBV29-1	TRBJ2-3	.	CSVEDEGLAGGPDTQYF	TGCAGCGTTGAAGATGAAGGATTAGCGGGAGGGCCAGATACGCAGTATTTT
.	15	TRBV11-3	TRBJ1-1	few	CASSLDSDLNTEAFF	TGTGCCAGCAGCTTAGACAGTGACTTAAACACTGAAGCTTTCTTT
.	13	TRBV5-5	TRBJ1-1	.	CASSSLGESKAFF	TGTGCCAGCAGCTCCCTCGGGGAGTCTAAAGCTTTCTTT
TRBD1	13	TRBV30	TRBJ1-1	few	CAWRTGQGTEAFF	TGTGCCTGGAGGACAGGGCAGGGCACTGAAGCTTTCTTT
TRBD1	15	TRBV19	TRBJ1-6	.	CASRTGQGYNSPLHF	TGTGCCAGTAGGACCGGACAGGGCTATAATTCACCCCTCCACTTT
.	12	TRBV6-1	TRBJ1-2	.	CASSEAGYGYTF	TGTGCCAGCAGTGAGGCAGGCTATGGCTACACCTTC
TRBD1	14	TRBV12-5	TRBJ1-2	.	CASGLDREVYGYTF	TGTGCTAGTGGTCTAGACAGGGAAGTCTATGGCTACACCTTC
TRBD2	17	TRBV11-3	TRBJ2-1	.	CASSLHAGLAGVYEQFF	TGTGCCAGCAGCTTACATGCGGGACTAGCGGGGGTTTATGAGCAGTTCTTC
TRBD2	17	TRBV5-6	TRBJ2-1	.	CASSLPPAGGPSGEQFF	TGTGCCAGCAGCTTACCCCCAGCGGGAGGGCCCTCTGGTGAGCAGTTCTTC